The clone carrying this TCR beta chain was recorded once. This sample was taken from a study of blood T cell repertoires in COVID-19. Across the study: PBMCs, B-cell-depleted T cells, or T cells provided the cDNA or gDNA that made up the material.

In the original processing: Using reference gene primer amplification, nucleated cell counts were estimated. The method was immunoSEQ multiplex PCR; TCRdb's version includes in-frame clones alone and lacks a portion of them. V and J calls and clone size are copied from that table; D and trimming were computed from the DNA. The sample shows 230,000 or so clones, 80% of them seen only once. The CDR3 sequence is 15 residues long. V was shortened by 5 bases and J by 6 bases, with 14 bases between the two germline ends. CDR1 is KGHSH, CDR2 LQKENI, per germline. The sequenced sample consisted of peripheral blood. The rearrangement links TRBV18 to TRBJ1-6; D is possibly TRBD1 (5 bases). The receptor's source is a human donor in a cohort sampled during active COVID-19. CDR3 bases: TGTGCCAGCTCAATCCAACAGGACGTTAATTCACCCCTCCACTTT. Its protein is CASSIQQDVNSPLHF.